The 19 T cell receptor beta chains below come from one sample, sequenced in a study of PD-L1 blockade in urothelial cancer. Time point denoted: pretreatment peripheral blood. Clones were sequenced by immunoSEQ multiplex PCR, and TCRdb holds only the in-frame ones, with some missing. The sample records tens of thousands of clones, 70% to 90% being singletons. Sequenced here: PBMCs, sampled around atezolizumab (anti-PD-L1) treatment. The receptor source for this set is a man aged 60-69 years with urothelial cancer.

This clone has just one count. This CDR3 reads CASSFPGAGGETQYF. CDR3 in DNA: TGTGCCAGCAGCTTCCCAGGGGCGGGGGGAGAGACCCAGTACTTC. V usage is TRBV7-2 and J usage is TRBJ2-5, with 8 nucleotides matching TRBD2. This CDR3 has 15 amino acids. Germline CDR1 SGHTA, CDR2 FQGNSA. V was pared by 3 bases and J by 4 bases, with 7 bases of the junction left unmatched. Based on the CDR3 plus reference TRBV7-2 and TRBJ2-5, the full variable domain is GAGVSQSPSNKVTEKGKDVELRCDPISGHTALYWYRQSLGQGLEFLIYFQGNSAPDKSGLPSDRFSAERTGGSVSTLTIQRTQQEDSAVYLCASSFPGAGGETQYFGPGTRLLVL.

The rearrangement joins TRBV7-2 to TRBJ2-3, with 8 bases that match TRBD2. Germline CDR1 SGHTA, CDR2 FQGNSA. J gave up 7 bases and V 0 bases, and 6 bases lay outside the gene matches. The CDR3 has 15 residues. This CDR3 reads CASSLAIGGGYTQYF. In DNA, the CDR3 is TGTGCCAGCAGCTTAGCGATCGGGGGGGGATATACGCAGTATTTT.

V is TRBV7-9 and J is TRBJ1-2; D ambiguous. V dropped 3 bases and J dropped 2 bases, with 7 bases sitting between them. This CDR3 region has 13 residues. Germline-derived CDR1 and CDR2 are SEHNR and FQNEAQ (reference sequence). DNA for the CDR3: TGTGCCAGCAGCTTTCCGGAGAACTATGGCTACACCTTC. It yields the protein CASSFPENYGYTF.

V usage is TRBV7-2 and J usage is TRBJ1-1; no reliable D call. The germline V gene has CDR1 SGHTA and CDR2 FQGNSA. CDR3 length: 12 amino acids. Trimming took 2 bases from V and 8 from J, leaving 9 bases between them. This chain's CDR3 is CASSLNSNEAFF. Written as DNA, the CDR3 is TGTGCCAGCAGCTTAAACAGCAACGAAGCTTTCTTT.

V usage is TRBV4-2 and J usage is TRBJ1-2, with a weak D call TRBD1 (5 bases). The CDR3 length is 15 residues. CDR1 is LGHNA, CDR2 YNFKEQ, per germline. Trimming left V 0 bases short and J 1 base short, with 9 bases between. CDR3 DNA: TGTGCCAGCAGCCAAGAATTTGACAGTAACTATGGCTACACCTTC. It encodes CASSQEFDSNYGYTF.

V gene TRBV6-5 combines with J gene TRBJ2-5; D gene uncertain. Germline CDR1 and CDR2: MNHEY and SVGAGI. This CDR3 is 11 amino acids long. Trimming left V 2 bases short and J 5 bases short, with 3 bases between. CDR3 sequence: CASSYLETQYF. In DNA, the CDR3 is TGTGCCAGCAGTTACCTGGAGACCCAGTACTTC.

The V gene is TRBV28, the J gene TRBJ2-1; the match to TRBD2 covers 9 bases. There are 15 residues in the CDR3. Germline V lookup: CDR1 MDHEN, CDR2 SYDVKM. Unmatched junction bases numbered 4, after V lost 1 base and J lost 6 bases. CDR3 sequence (DNA): TGTGCCAGCAGTTTATTAGCGGGAGTCGGCAATGAGCAGTTCTTC. It specifies CASSLLAGVGNEQFF.

This chain uses TRBV6-1 with TRBJ1-1; D may be TRBD1 (5 bases). V was pared by 2 bases and J by 10 bases, with 5 bases between. This CDR3 is built from 10 residues. Germline CDR1 MNHNS, CDR2 SASEGT. The CDR3 DNA sequence: TGTGCCAGCAGTGAAAGGGGAGCTTTCTTT. Amino acids: CASSERGAFF.

This rearrangement joins TRBV7-6 to TRBJ1-3, with D unresolved. V lost 5 bases and J 0 bases, leaving 17 bases between the germline ends. The V gene's germline CDR1 is SGHVS and CDR2 FNYEAQ. This CDR3 has 17 residues. The DNA of the CDR3 is TGTGCCAGCAGCCAACCCCGACTGGCATTCTCTGGAAACACCATATATTTT. Its protein is CASSQPRLAFSGNTIYF. The full variable domain, its missing parts supplied by reference TRBV7-6 and TRBJ1-3, is GAGVSQSPRYKVTKRGQDVALRCDPISGHVSLYWYRQALGQGPEFLTYFNYEAQQDKSGLPNDRFSAERPEGSISTLTIQRTEQRDSAMYRCASSQPRLAFSGNTIYFGEGSWLTVV.

The chain links TRBV19 to TRBJ1-2, with 7 bases matching TRBD1. The CDR3 covers 15 residues. Trimming removed 6 bases from V and 5 bases from J; junction bases left unmatched: 12. CDR1 LNHDA and CDR2 SQIVND come from the germline V gene (reference sequence). In nucleotides, the CDR3 is TGTGCCAGTAGGACCCTGGGGGACAGACCGTATGGCTACACCTTC. Residues: CASRTLGDRPYGYTF. Drawing the rest from reference TRBV19 and TRBJ1-2, the complete variable domain is DGGITQSPKYLFRKEGQNVTLSCEQNLNHDAMYWYRQDPGQGLRLIYYSQIVNDFQKGDIAEGYSVSREKKESFPLTVTSAQKNPTAFYLCASRTLGDRPYGYTFGSGTRLTVV.

The V call is TRBV9, the J call TRBJ2-2; TRBD1 is a possible D gene (5 bases). V gave up 5 bases and J gave up 0 bases, with 14 bases separating them. The CDR3 runs to 16 residues. CDR1 is SGDLS and CDR2 is YYNGEE in the germline V gene. CDR3 region: CASSPHGQPNTGELFF. CDR3 nucleotide sequence: TGTGCCAGCAGTCCCCACGGACAACCGAACACCGGGGAGCTGTTTTTT. Full variable domain (missing parts from reference TRBV9 and TRBJ2-2): DSGVTQTPKHLITATGQRVTLRCSPRSGDLSVYWYQQSLDQGLQFLIQYYNGEERAKGNILERFSAQQFPDLHSELNLSSLELGDSALYFCASSPHGQPNTGELFFGEGSRLTVL.

The gene calls are TRBV28 and TRBJ1-6; 8 positions match TRBD1. The germline V gene encodes CDR1 MDHEN and CDR2 SYDVKM. The CDR3 sequence is 17 residues long. V was pared by 7 bases and J by 2 bases, with 10 bases of the junction left unmatched. The CDR3 bases are TGTGCCAGCAATGACGAGGACAGGGCAGCCTATAATTCACCCCTCCACTTT. Translation: CASNDEDRAAYNSPLHF.

Notes on this clone: At one end, the junction sequence differs from germline, possibly due to a read error. This chain uses TRBV7-7 with TRBJ2-2; D remains ambiguous. CDR1 and CDR2 from the germline V gene are SSHAT and FNYEAQ (reference sequence). This CDR3 spans 16 amino acids. The CDR3 region has the DNA TGTGCTAGCAGCTTAAAGCCGACACCGAACACCGGGGAGCTGTTTTTT. Encoded protein: CASSLKPTPNTGELFF.

The chain uses TRBV9 and TRBJ2-1; 15 bases line up with TRBD2. The CDR3 length is 15 residues. Germline V lookup: CDR1 SGDLS, CDR2 YYNGEE. The ends lost 4 bases at V and 7 bases at J; junction bases unmatched: 3. In DNA, the CDR3 is TGTGCCAGCAGCAGGACTAGCGGGAGGGCGAATGAGCAGTTCTTC. It encodes CASSRTSGRANEQFF.

Written as DNA, the CDR3 is TGTGCCAGCAGCGCAGTAACTAGATACCGCAGTGGGGCCAACGTCCTGACTTTC. This encodes CASSAVTRYRSGANVLTF. The V gene is TRBV9, the J gene TRBJ2-6; maybe TRBD2 (5 bases). The CDR3 contains 18 residues. Trimming cost V 3 bases and J 3 bases, with 19 bases left between them. Germline V CDR1 and CDR2: SGDLS, YYNGEE.

This clone was observed a handful of times. The chain recombines TRBV7-9 with TRBJ1-2, with D maybe TRBD1 (6 bases). V was pared by 1 base and J by 0 bases, with 6 bases between. The germline V gene has CDR1 SEHNR and CDR2 FQNEAQ (reference sequence). This CDR3 is built from 14 residues. CDR3 amino acids: CASSLGQANYGYTF. DNA for the CDR3: TGTGCCAGCAGCTTAGGACAGGCTAACTATGGCTACACCTTC.

The rearrangement joins TRBV15 to TRBJ2-1, with D perhaps TRBD2 (6 bases). CDR1 is LNHNV, CDR2 YYDKDF, per germline (reference sequence). V lost 1 base and J lost 6, with 22 bases in between. The CDR3 has 18 residues. The CDR3 reads CATSRGVSGRGRPNEQFF. CDR3 DNA sequence: TGTGCCACCAGCAGAGGAGTTAGCGGACGTGGACGACCCAATGAGCAGTTCTTC.

J is TRBJ2-3 and V is TRBV19, with D maybe TRBD1 (5 bases). This CDR3 is 13 amino acids long. The germline gives CDR1 LNHDA, CDR2 SQIVND (reference sequence). Trimming removed 6 bases from V and 4 bases from J, with 11 bases in between. Here the CDR3 reads CASRDTGPDTQYF. CDR3 coding DNA: TGTGCCAGTAGGGACACCGGCCCAGATACGCAGTATTTT.

The J gene is TRBJ2-1, the V gene TRBV11-3; D not resolved. Germline V gene sequence: CDR1 SGHNT, CDR2 YENEEA. V was pared by 1 base and J by 0 bases, with 7 bases between. This CDR3 spans 15 amino acids. CDR3 loop: CASSLVPSSYNEQFF. The CDR3 nucleotides read TGTGCCAGCAGCTTAGTCCCCAGCTCCTACAATGAGCAGTTCTTC.